This TCR beta chain was profiled in a study of cytomegalovirus exposure and HLA in healthy donors. This PCR relied on a set of 60 Vbeta primers and 13 Jbeta primers. This table comes from immunoSEQ multiplex PCR, and its TCRdb copy is limited to in-frame clones, with some not included. The repertoire holds roughly 88,000 clones, with approximately 76% as singletons. This CDR3 has 13 residues. Trimming cost V 5 bases and J 0 bases, with 7 bases left between them. CDR1 is MNHNY, CDR2 SVGAGI, per germline (reference sequence). This clonotype was sampled from a man aged 25-40 years in good health and CMV-seropositive. Material for sequencing was PBMCs. The J gene is TRBJ1-1, the V gene TRBV6-6; no definite D call. Here the CDR3 DNA reads TGTGCCAGCAGTCCTACAGTGAACACTGAAGCTTTCTTT. Translation gives CASSPTVNTEAFF.